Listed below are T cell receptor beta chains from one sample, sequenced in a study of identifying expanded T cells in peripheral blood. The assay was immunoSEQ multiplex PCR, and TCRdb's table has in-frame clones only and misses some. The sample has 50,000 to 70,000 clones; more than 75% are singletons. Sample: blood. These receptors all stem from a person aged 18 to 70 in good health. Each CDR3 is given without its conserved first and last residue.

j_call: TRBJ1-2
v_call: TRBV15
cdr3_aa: ATSRGKPGQGSDGYT

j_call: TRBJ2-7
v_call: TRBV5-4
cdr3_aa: ASSPGLATVEQY

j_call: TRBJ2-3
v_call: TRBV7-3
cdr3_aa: ASSSSGGDTDTQY

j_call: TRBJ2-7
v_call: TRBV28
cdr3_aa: ASSLGQVLYEQY

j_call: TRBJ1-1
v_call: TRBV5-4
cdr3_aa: ASSLGSGNTEAF

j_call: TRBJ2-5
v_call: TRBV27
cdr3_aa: ASSDRGLVQETQY

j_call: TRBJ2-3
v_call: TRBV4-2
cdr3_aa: ASSKDGQTSTDTQY

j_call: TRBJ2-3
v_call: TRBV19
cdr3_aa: ASSMGTGTDTQY

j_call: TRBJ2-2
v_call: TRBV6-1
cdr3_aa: ASIGQGGGELF

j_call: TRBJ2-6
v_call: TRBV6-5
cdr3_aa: ASSYSGEGANVLT

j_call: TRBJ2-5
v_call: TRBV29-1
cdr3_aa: SVSPQAETQY

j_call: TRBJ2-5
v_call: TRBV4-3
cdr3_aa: ASSPTYGAQETQY

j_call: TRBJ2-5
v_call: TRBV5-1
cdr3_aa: ASSFPARGTSPQETQY

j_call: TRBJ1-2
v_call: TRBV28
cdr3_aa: ASSPLTGVNYGYT

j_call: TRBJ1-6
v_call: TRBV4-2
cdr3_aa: ASSPDRQVNSPLH

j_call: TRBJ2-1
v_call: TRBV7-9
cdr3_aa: ASSLPFGLAREQF

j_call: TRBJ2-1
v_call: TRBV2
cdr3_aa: ASSERTSLEF

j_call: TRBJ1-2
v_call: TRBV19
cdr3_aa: ASSIGGQGANYGYT

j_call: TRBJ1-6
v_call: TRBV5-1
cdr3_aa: ASSLWGDRVSPLH

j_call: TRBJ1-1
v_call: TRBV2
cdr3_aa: ASSAAGSNTEAF

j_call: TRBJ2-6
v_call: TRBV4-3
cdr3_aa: ASSQDESSGANVLT

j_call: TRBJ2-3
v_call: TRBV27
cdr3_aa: ASRTGGRDTQY

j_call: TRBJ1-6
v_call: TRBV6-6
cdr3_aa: ASSSRLNSPLH

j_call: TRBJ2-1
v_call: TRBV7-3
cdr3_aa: ASSPGLARDNEQF

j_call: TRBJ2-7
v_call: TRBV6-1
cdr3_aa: ATKSELGSSYEQY

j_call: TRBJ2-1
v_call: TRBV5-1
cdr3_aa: ASSRLGEQF

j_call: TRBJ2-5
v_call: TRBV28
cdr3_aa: ASSFTSGGEKTQY

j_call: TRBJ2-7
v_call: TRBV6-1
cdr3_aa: ASSLGGEGSYEQY

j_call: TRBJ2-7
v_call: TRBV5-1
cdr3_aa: ASSFGGEEQY

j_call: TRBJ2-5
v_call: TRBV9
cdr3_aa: ASSVEPGETQY

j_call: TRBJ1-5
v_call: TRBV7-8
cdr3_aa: ASSLGTSNQPQH